This paragraph covers one T cell receptor beta chain sequence. As yet, its antigen is unknown. These data are taken from a study of shared clonotypes between healthy human individuals. General study points: Memory subsets had estimated richness that was generally smaller than that of naive subsets. The generation probabilities recorded for non-shared clonotypes fell below those of clonotypes shared by all four donors.

Naive CD8 isolation took CD45RO-negative cells positively selected for CCR7 and excluded terminally differentiated effector memory CD45RA+ cells. Free of recent acute infections or vaccinations, the donors were healthy HIV-negative adults. Between the trimmed V and J ends, which lost 6 bases and 2 bases, there was a span of 17 bases. This CDR3 contains 15 residues. CDR1 and CDR2 (germline): MNHNY, SVGAGI (reference sequence). The authors split each subset's genomic DNA evenly across several immunoSEQ plates. Assay used: immunoSEQ multiplex PCR; TCRdb lists only in-frame clones, some missing. The sample yields over 750,000 clones, just over 95% seen once.

This TCR was sampled from a man aged 25 to 40 in good health. Material for sequencing was naive CD8+ T cells sorted from blood. This chain uses TRBV6-6 with TRBJ2-7; a possible D gene is TRBD1 (6 bases). The CDR3: CASRETTGPAYEQYF. DNA for the CDR3: TGTGCCAGCAGAGAAACGACAGGCCCGGCCTACGAGCAGTACTTC.